A single sample gave rise to the 10 T cell receptor beta chains below, sequenced in a study of CD8+ T cells in alopecia areata. The sequencing template was cDNA reverse transcribed from extracted RNA. Produced via immunoSEQ multiplex PCR; TCRdb's table is partial and in-frame only. The repertoire holds around 100,000 clones, with roughly 50% as singletons. Specimen: CD4+ T cells sorted from blood. The receptors originated from a human donor in good health.

V and J are TRBV19 and TRBJ1-2, with D perhaps TRBD1 (5 bases). The CDR3 has 16 amino acids. Trimming left V 7 bases short and J 4 bases short, with 22 bases between. Germline V lookup: CDR1 LNHDA, CDR2 SQIVND (reference sequence). The chain's CDR3 is CASISSVGTGGYGYTF. The DNA of the CDR3 is TGTGCCAGTATCTCGAGCGTGGGTACAGGCGGCTATGGCTACACCTTC.

CDR3 DNA: TGTGCCAGCAGCGCACTAGCGGGGGGTCCAATTAGGTACTTC. Protein product: CASSALAGGPIRYF. The J gene is TRBJ2-5, the V gene TRBV7-2, with TRBD2 matching 12 bases. In germline, CDR1 is SGHTA, CDR2 FQGNSA. This CDR3 has 14 amino acids. V gave up 5 bases and J gave up 13 bases; unmatched junction bases: 11. Full variable domain (remainder filled in from reference TRBV7-2 and TRBJ2-5): GAGVSQSPSNKVTEKGKDVELRCDPISGHTALYWYRQSLGQGLEFLIYFQGNSAPDKSGLPSDRFSAERTGGSVSTLTIQRTQQEDSAVYLCASSALAGGPIRYFGPGTRLLVL.

The J gene is TRBJ2-1, the V gene TRBV9, with D perhaps TRBD2 (5 bases). V lost 2 bases to trimming and J lost 3 bases, with 9 bases between them. The CDR3 runs 14 residues. Germline V CDR1 and CDR2: SGDLS, YYNGEE. CDR3 DNA: TGTGCCAGCAGCGTGGCTGAGGGCTACAATGAGCAGTTCTTC. This gives the protein CASSVAEGYNEQFF.

This chain joins TRBV6-1 and TRBJ2-1; D call uncertain. Germline lookup yields CDR1 MNHNS and CDR2 SASEGT. This CDR3 region has 13 residues. The V end lost 1 base, the J end lost 9 bases, and 10 bases lay between the germline ends. CDR3 sequence (DNA): TGTGCCAGCAGTGAAGTTATGTGGGTTGAGCAGTTCTTC. Translated, it gives CASSEVMWVEQFF.

In its sample, this clone is medium-sized. This chain uses TRBV23-1 with TRBJ1-4, with D possibly being TRBD1 (5 bases). TRBV23-1 is placed among ORFs of uncertain function. The length of the CDR3 is 22 residues. V was cut by 0 bases and J by 1 base, with 27 bases left in between. CDR3 amino acids: CASSQSIRLRLAGDGTNEKLFF. In nucleotides, the CDR3 is TGCGCCAGCAGTCAATCAATTCGATTACGTCTGGCGGGGGATGGAACTAATGAAAAACTGTTTTTT.

The chain combines TRBV7-2 with TRBJ1-2; no reliable D call. Germline V gives CDR1 SGHTA, CDR2 FQGNSA. This CDR3 spans 12 amino acids. V was shortened by 5 bases and J by 7 bases, with 11 bases between the two germline ends. CDR3 region: CASSPLLPGYTF. In nucleotides, the CDR3 is TGTGCCAGCAGCCCGCTGTTACCTGGCTACACCTTC.

The chain recombines TRBV2 with TRBJ1-2; D may be TRBD1 (6 bases). The length of the CDR3 is 15 residues. Germline V gene lookup returns CDR1 SNHLY and CDR2 FYNNEI. The V gene lost 4 bases and the J gene lost 6 bases, with 18 bases spanning the gap. In DNA form, the CDR3 reads TGTGCCAGCAGTGGGTATAATTGGCAGGGGAATGGCTACACCTTC. Its protein product is CASSGYNWQGNGYTF.

The rearrangement links TRBV29-1 to TRBJ2-1, with 8 bases that match TRBD2. Per the germline V gene, CDR1 is SQVTM and CDR2 is ANQGSEA. V gave up 4 bases and J gave up 3 bases; unmatched junction bases: 5. The CDR3 totals 14 residues. CDR3 residues: CSVVGLADYNEQFF. CDR3 in DNA: TGCAGCGTTGTAGGACTAGCAGACTACAATGAGCAGTTCTTC.

The V and J genes are TRBV5-1 and TRBJ2-2; 8 bases match TRBD1. The CDR3 loop spans 15 amino acids. From germline, CDR1 is SGHRS and CDR2 YFSETQ. J lost 6 bases, V lost 4 bases, and 8 bases had no gene match. CDR3 coding DNA: TGCGCCAGCAGCGCAGCCGGACAGGGTGCCGGGGAGCTGTTTTTT. It is translated as CASSAAGQGAGELFF.

The CDR3 nucleotides are TGCAGCGTTGCCATGACCGATGAGCAGTTCTTC. This gives the protein CSVAMTDEQFF. The V and J genes are TRBV29-1 and TRBJ2-1; no firm D call. CDR1 and CDR2 (germline): SQVTM, ANQGSEA. Trimming cost V 4 bases and J 8 bases, with 9 bases left between them. This CDR3 spans 11 amino acids.